Listed here are 11 T cell receptor beta chains from one sample, sequenced in a study of T cells in Graves' hyperthyroidism and ophthalmopathy. The source material, RNA transcripts, was used to amplify TCR beta CDR3 regions. The primer set for the first-round RT-PCR of the TCR CDR3 was HTBI. One entry per CDR3 protein, called by TCRdb with MiXCR from the multiplex PCR reads. Of about 560,000 distinct CDR3 sequences listed, 16% are singletons. Sample: blood. Receptors were obtained from a woman aged 18 to 35 with Graves' hyperthyroidism.

This chain uses TRBV7-8 with TRBJ2-3, with 12 positions matching TRBD1. Trimming removed 5 bases from V and 3 bases from J; junction bases left unmatched: 6. Looked up from germline, CDR1 is SGHVS and CDR2 is FQNEAQ. The CDR3 runs to 16 residues. The CDR3 region has the DNA TGTGCCAGCAGCGTTATGGGACAGGGGGCAACAGATACGCAGTATTTT. This codes for CASSVMGQGATDTQYF.

This clonotype was counted between two and nine times. This chain connects TRBV29-1 to TRBJ2-3, with 13 bases lining up with TRBD2. CDR1 and CDR2 (germline): SQVTM, ANQGSEA. This CDR3 is 15 amino acids long. The junction had 5 bases not matched to a gene; V was cut back by 8 bases and J by 0 bases. The CDR3, as DNA: TGCAGCACGGGACTAGCGGGGACTAGCACAGATACGCAGTATTTT. It encodes CSTGLAGTSTDTQYF.

This clonotype was seen only a few times. This chain links TRBV2 with TRBJ2-7, with D perhaps TRBD2 (5 bases). This CDR3 comprises 14 residues. Between the trimmed V and J ends, which lost 7 bases and 2 bases, there was a span of 15 bases. Germline V gene data show CDR1 as SNHLY and CDR2 as FYNNEI. The CDR3 bases are TGTGCCAGCAACCGACCGGACTTTCCCTACGAGCAGTACTTC. Protein: CASNRPDFPYEQYF.

To note about this clonotype: Because it lacks the conserved phenylalanine or tryptophan at the end, this CDR3 is likely a read error. This chain links TRBV15 with TRBJ1-5, with a possible D match to TRBD1 (6 bases). Trimming stripped 0 bases from V and 4 bases from J, with 10 bases between. This CDR3 contains 15 residues. Germline-derived CDR1 and CDR2 are LNHNV and YYDKDF (reference sequence). CDR3 region: CATSRDGTPNQPQHS. The DNA for the CDR3 is TGTGCCACCAGCAGAGACGGGACACCTAATCAGCCCCAGCATTCT.

This clonotype was picked up a small number of times. The rearrangement links TRBV20-1 to TRBJ1-1; no clear D gene. The V end lost 6 bases, the J end lost 0 bases, and 11 bases lay between the germline ends. CDR1 is DFQATT and CDR2 is SNEGSKA in the germline V gene (reference sequence). There are 13 residues in the CDR3. CDR3 coding DNA: TGCAGTGCCCGCGGGCGGATGAACACTGAAGCTTTCTTT. This encodes CSARGRMNTEAFF.

This clonotype was recorded a few times. The chain carries TRBV7-9 and TRBJ2-5; perhaps TRBD1 as D (5 bases). Germline-derived CDR1 and CDR2 are SEHNR and FQNEAQ (reference sequence). Trimming stripped 2 bases from V and 1 base from J, with 11 bases between. This CDR3 contains 15 residues. This CDR3 is CASSLKAGFQETQYF. The CDR3 DNA reads as TGTGCCAGCAGCTTAAAAGCAGGGTTCCAAGAGACCCAGTACTTC.

This clonotype was found many times. V and J are TRBV20-1 and TRBJ1-6; the D gene is possibly TRBD1 (5 bases). The CDR3 is 13 amino acids. Germline CDR1 reads DFQATT; CDR2 reads SNEGSKA (reference sequence). Trimming removed 5 bases from V and 9 bases from J, with 14 bases in between. CDR3: CSAGEEGRSPLHF. The CDR3, as DNA: TGCAGTGCTGGGGAGGAGGGGCGTTCACCCCTCCACTTT.

This sequence joins TRBV15 and TRBJ2-1; TRBD2 might be the D (6 bases). CDR1 LNHNV and CDR2 YYDKDF come from the germline V gene (reference sequence). V lost 1 base and J 5 bases, leaving 12 bases between the germline ends. The CDR3 runs to 15 residues. The CDR3 protein is CATSRVGGTNNEQFF. DNA of the CDR3: TGTGCCACCAGCAGAGTGGGAGGCACAAACAATGAGCAGTTCTTC.

This CDR3 reads CSARKTRAMNTEAFF. CDR3 bases: TGCAGTGCGAGAAAGACACGGGCTATGAACACTGAAGCTTTCTTT. This chain connects TRBV20-1 to TRBJ1-1; the D is unclear. Germline V gene data show CDR1 as DFQATT and CDR2 as SNEGSKA (reference sequence). This CDR3 spans 15 amino acids. Trimming took off 6 bases at V and 0 bases at J, with 17 bases between the two ends.

V usage is TRBV29-1 and J usage is TRBJ2-3; 7 nucleotides line up with TRBD2. CDR1 and CDR2 (germline): SQVTM, ANQGSEA. This CDR3 has 15 residues. The trim removed 3 bases at V and 2 bases at J, leaving 8 bases unmatched. For the CDR3, the DNA is TGCAGCGTTGACTCGTCGGGAGGATTCACAGATACGCAGTATTTT. It specifies CSVDSSGGFTDTQYF.

In the case of this clonotype: A single base separates this from a much larger clone, so it may be a read error. The chain joins TRBV27 to TRBJ1-3, with a tentative D call TRBD1 (5 bases). Between the trimmed V and J ends, which lost 5 bases and 5 bases, there was a span of 13 bases. The germline V gene has CDR1 MNHEY and CDR2 SMNVEV (reference sequence). The CDR3 runs 14 residues. CDR3 amino acids: CASSDPTARNTIYF. CDR3 coding DNA: TGTGCCAGCAGTGACCCGACAGCGCGAAACACCATATATTTT.